Shown below are 13 T cell receptor beta chains from a single sample sequenced in a study of OX40 agonist ivuxolimab in advanced cancers. Repertoires were generated with immunoSEQ multiplex PCR, while TCRdb's copy carries only in-frame clones and drops some. Altogether roughly 45,000 clones are present, approximately 91% being singletons, with the ten largest covering approximately 6.7%. Material: CD4+ or CD8+ T cells sorted from blood, obtained in a trial of the OX40 agonist ivuxolimab. These receptors were taken from an adult with an advanced solid tumor such as melanoma, head and neck, liver or kidney cancer.

For the CDR3, the DNA is TGTGCCAGCAGTGGCACCCGGGGGGCTCGGTCCTACGAGCAGTACTTC. This encodes CASSGTRGARSYEQYF. The chain joins TRBV25-1 to TRBJ2-7, with TRBD2 as a possible D gene (7 bases). In germline, CDR1 is MGHDK, CDR2 SYGVNS. V gave up 4 bases and J gave up 1 base, with 17 bases separating them. CDR3 length: 16 amino acids.

For this clone: A read error may account for a junction end that differs from germline. The genes are TRBV28 and TRBJ1-1; 7 bases are shared with TRBD1. The length of the CDR3 is 13 residues. Looked up from germline, CDR1 is MDHEN and CDR2 is SYDVKM. The CDR3 DNA follows: TGTGCCAGCAGTTTGGACAGGAACCCTGAAGCTTTCTTT. It is translated as CASSLDRNPEAFF.

This clone has only one observation. The V gene is TRBV5-1, the J gene TRBJ1-4; D uncertain. The CDR3 is 15 amino acids. V lost 0 bases, J lost 3 bases, and 9 bases lay in between. CDR1 is SGHRS and CDR2 is YFSETQ in the germline V gene. The CDR3 protein is CASSLEGRSNEKLFF. As DNA, the CDR3 is TGCGCCAGCAGCTTGGAGGGCAGATCTAATGAAAAACTGTTTTTT. The full variable domain, completed using reference TRBV5-1 and TRBJ1-4, is KAGVTQTPRYLIKTRGQQVTLSCSPISGHRSVSWYQQTPGQGLQFLFEYFSETQRNKGNFPGRFSGRQFSNSRSEMNVSTLELGDSALYLCASSLEGRSNEKLFFGSGTQLSVL.

This chain joins TRBV6-4 and TRBJ2-7, with 7 nucleotides matching TRBD1. The CDR3 loop spans 17 amino acids. Germline CDR1 and CDR2: MRHNA and SNTAGT. The J segment lost 5 bases and the V segment lost 2 bases, leaving 15 bases of the junction unmatched. This CDR3 reads CASSDIETGSCPHEQYV. The CDR3 nucleotides are TGTGCCAGCAGTGACATTGAGACAGGGTCCTGTCCCCACGAGCAGTACGTC.

The DNA for the CDR3 is TGTGCCAGCAGCTACAGGGGAATGGAGACCCAGTACTTC. It yields the protein CASSYRGMETQYF. The rearrangement uses TRBV7-9 and TRBJ2-5; 7 bases match TRBD1. CDR3 length equals 13 residues. Germline CDR1 SEHNR, CDR2 FQNEAQ (reference sequence). V trimming: 4 bases; J trimming: 5 bases; junction bases outside the gene matches: 4.

J is TRBJ2-2 and V is TRBV7-9; 8 nucleotides agree with TRBD2. The V gene's germline CDR1 is SEHNR and CDR2 FQNEAQ (reference sequence). This CDR3 contains 15 residues. With V trimmed by 6 bases and J by 2 bases, 5 bases remained unmatched. CDR3 bases: TGTGCCAGCAGTCCCAGCGGGGGCAACACCGGGGAGCTGTTTTTT. Its protein is CASSPSGGNTGELFF.

The DNA for the CDR3 is TGCGCCAGCAGCCCCCCGGACAGGGAGGAAGCTTTCTTT. Translated, it gives CASSPPDREEAFF. The J gene is TRBJ1-1, the V gene TRBV5-1; 8 bases match TRBD1. J gave up 8 bases and V 4 bases, and 7 bases lay outside the gene matches. The germline gives CDR1 SGHRS, CDR2 YFSETQ. The CDR3 contains 13 residues.

This chain joins TRBV18 and TRBJ2-3, with a possible D match to TRBD1 (5 bases). Germline CDR1 is KGHSH and CDR2 is LQKENI. This CDR3 has 14 amino acids. The V end was cut by 3 bases, the J end by 2 bases, with 9 bases between. The CDR3 protein is CASSPDIHTDTQYF. CDR3 DNA sequence: TGTGCCAGCTCACCGGACATACACACAGATACGCAGTATTTT.

In this sample, this clone turned up once. This chain joins TRBV13 and TRBJ2-5; D may be TRBD2 (5 bases). The J call may be incorrect, as the DNA end agrees better with TRBJ2-7. The CDR3 has 15 amino acids. Germline CDR1 PRHDT, CDR2 FYEKMQ (reference sequence). CDR3 sequence (DNA): TGTGCCAGCAGCTTAGGTTCTAGCCCAACCTACGAGCAGTACTTC. The encoded protein is CASSLGSSPTYEQYF.

J is TRBJ1-6 and V is TRBV19, with 8 bases fitting TRBD1. CDR1 LNHDA and CDR2 SQIVND come from the germline V gene (reference sequence). The CDR3 has 18 residues. V was clipped by 6 bases and J by 0 bases; unmatched bases: 10. CDR3 sequence (DNA): TGTGCCAGTAGCCATGGACAGGGACAGAGCTCCTATAATTCACCCCTCCACTTT. This translates into CASSHGQGQSSYNSPLHF. Using reference TRBV19 and TRBJ1-6 for the parts outside the CDR3, the full variable domain is DGGITQSPKYLFRKEGQNVTLSCEQNLNHDAMYWYRQDPGQGLRLIYYSQIVNDFQKGDIAEGYSVSREKKESFPLTVTSAQKNPTAFYLCASSHGQGQSSYNSPLHFGNGTRLTVT.

The J gene is TRBJ1-2, the V gene TRBV27, with D unresolved. The germline V gene encodes CDR1 MNHEY and CDR2 SMNVEV (reference sequence). V shed 3 bases and J shed 4 bases, with 9 bases lying between them. The CDR3 is 13 residues long. The CDR3 sequence: CASSFRPGYGYTF. CDR3 nucleotide sequence: TGTGCCAGCAGTTTCCGTCCCGGCTATGGCTACACCTTC.

The V call is TRBV18, the J call TRBJ2-5; 9 bases are shared with TRBD2. The CDR3 has 14 amino acids. Germline CDR1 and CDR2: KGHSH and LQKENI. The trim removed 3 bases at V and 3 bases at J, leaving 2 bases unmatched. CDR3 DNA sequence: TGTGCCAGCTCACCGTCTAGCGGGGAAGAGACCCAGTACTTC. Translation gives CASSPSSGEETQYF.

V usage is TRBV4-1 and J usage is TRBJ2-3; D ambiguous. This CDR3 is 13 amino acids long. The ends were cut back, 2 bases at V and 5 bases at J, with 8 bases in the middle. Germline values: CDR1 MGHRA, CDR2 YSYEKL. CDR3: CASSQNPRDTQYF. DNA of the CDR3: TGCGCCAGCAGCCAAAATCCAAGAGATACGCAGTATTTT.